The T cell receptor (beta chain) under discussion was sequenced for a study of T cell changes during pregnancy in multiple sclerosis. This clone was picked up one time. Some clones are missing from TCRdb's copy, which holds only in-frame ones; the method was immunoSEQ multiplex PCR. The profile covers tens of thousands of clones, with almost 95% appearing a single time and approximately 1.2% taken by the ten largest. Germline CDR1 and CDR2: LNHDA and SQIVND (reference sequence). This CDR3 is built from 14 residues. V dropped 5 bases and J dropped 2; count of bases not matched to a gene: 5. The receptor comes from a female donor with multiple sclerosis, enrolled in a pregnancy study. The source material was peripheral blood. The chain links TRBV19 to TRBJ1-2; 7 bases are a match to TRBD1. The CDR3 sequence is CASSPPGQNYGYTF. CDR3 in DNA: TGTGCCAGTAGTCCCCCGGGACAGAACTATGGCTACACCTTC.